The T cell receptor (beta chain) described here comes from a study of cytomegalovirus exposure and HLA in healthy donors (dated by TCRdb to the late 2010s). Context from the whole study: An earlier analysis of several hundred of the donors reported about 290 Gb of sequence data and some 120 million unique TCR beta sequences from roughly 180 million T cells. Of the 300 to 400 genotyped donors, over 65% fell in the genetic ancestry cluster associated with self-reported Caucasian donors. An early release that covered around 590 HLA-typed donors contained 250 to 350 gigabases of sequencing data and 85 million to 100 million unique TCR sequences. Rather than using new phenotypic data, the later analysis identified candidate immune exposures from TCR beta sequences and from how often those sequences occurred across donors. To predict cytomegalovirus infection status, the study brought together high-throughput TCR immunosequencing, statistical association of individual TCRs with disease status, and machine learning. Four to six DR-DQ haplotypes were handled as single units for association and clustering, since linkage in the cohort was strong. Genome-wide SNP genotypes for about 65% of the 666 donors were used in a later genetic analysis, which treated that subset as a discovery cohort. Both class I and class II loci were covered by HLA typing, at four-digit resolution. Along with the roughly 700-subject first cohort, a separate validation cohort of some 130 different subjects was used. In a later analysis, previously published TCR beta repertoires from 550 to 750 donors were re-analyzed and high-resolution HLA genotyping was added so that TCR occurrence patterns could be studied. Donor age, sex, ethnicity and CMV serostatus were compiled alongside the repertoire data. An earlier analysis of several hundred of the donors used high-throughput TCR beta sequencing to judge whether each TCR beta V gene segment behaved as functional or pseudogenic. On average, around 200,000 unique TCR beta nucleotide sequences were sequenced per donor among several hundred genotyped donors of the cohort, with roughly a sixth of those sequences being non-productive. Typing coverage differed by locus: A, B, C, DRB1 and DQB1 were typed in roughly 620-640 donors, DQA1 in roughly 510, DPA1 in 600 to 610, and DPB1 in 400 to 490. The aim of the study was to test whether cataloging public T cell receptors could identify signatures of past pathogen exposure. The study profiled the T cell repertoires of fewer than 850 subjects by immunosequencing and related them to cytomegalovirus serostatus. Every discovery cohort repertoire had been produced on one sequencing platform. The paper's findings and limits, for the study overall: A total of 150 to 200 TCR beta chains were listed by the study as associated with cytomegalovirus. In a later genetic analysis, fewer N-insertions in productive TCRs were reported among donors in an Asian-associated ancestry cluster than the approximately 710-donor mean. HLA typing was unavailable for some donors at each locus, so association tests used only the typed subset. A later analysis associated about 16,000 TCR beta sequences with specific HLA alleles at a false discovery rate of 0.05. According to a later analysis, parvovirus B19, influenza, CMV and Epstein-Barr virus appeared linked to several top co-occurrence clusters. A cluster of highly shared sequence variants was judged likely to be a technical artifact of the sequencing pipeline. In a later analysis, most CMV-associated TCR beta chains were found to appear HLA-restricted, with HLA associations seemingly driven largely by CMV exposure. In vitro tests confirmed that a few of the cytomegalovirus-associated TCR beta chains recognize cytomegalovirus antigens. Presence/absence analyses assumed roughly uniform sequencing depth across donors, an assumption that may not hold. A later genetic analysis associated a missense DCLRE1C variant with V-gene and J-gene trimming of TCR beta chains, and an independent cohort replicated the association. According to a later analysis, TCR association rates differed among HLA loci, with DRB1 alleles showing the most associated TCRs and HLA-C alleles showing the fewest. Correlated functional status among segregating V segments might be attributable to linkage disequilibrium, but an unknown experimental factor could not be ruled out. When HLA alleles, especially DR and DQ, strongly co-occurred, attributing TCR associations to individual alleles was difficult. Some 16 rarely observed V segments, including chromosome 9 orphons, were excluded from the earlier analysis of approximately 500 of the donors because counts were too low. Broadly in line with IMGT annotations, most TCR beta V segments showed up in productive rearrangements about 87% or about 30% of the time in an earlier analysis of roughly 590 of the donors. Compared with equally common non-associated chains, HLA-associated TCR beta chains in a later analysis were more clonally expanded and had lower generation probabilities. A further reported finding was that TCR beta sequences accurately predicted the HLA-A and HLA-B alleles for most subjects in the first cohort. The authors suggested that the approach could potentially be extended to other disease states and immunological phenotypes. The classifier was reported to diagnose cytomegalovirus status with high specificity and sensitivity in both the original and validation cohorts. Because the 87-base-pair reads could not distinguish some IMGT-functional V segments, including TRBV6-2 and TRBV6-3, those segments were excluded. Only TCR beta chains were sequenced in this cohort, and the absence of alpha or paired-chain data limited detectable features. For the cohort, immune exposure information was limited to CMV serostatus. Most TCR sequences were seen in very few donors, while some public TCRs were found in many individuals.

The cohort consisted of 666 healthy bone marrow donors. At the time of sampling, all cohort members were nominally healthy, though unrecorded immune exposures were likely present. The donor was CMV seropositive and was included in the group of 300 or so seropositive cohort members. A peripheral blood sample was provided by each donor, and peripheral blood mononuclear cells were used for TCR beta sequencing. The Qiagen DNeasy Blood Extraction Kit was used to extract genomic DNA from the blood cell samples. The library relied on the immunoSEQ multiplex PCR assay. For the multiplex PCR, a mixture combining 60 forward primers for TCR Vbeta segments and 13 reverse primers for TCR Jbeta segments was used. The CDR3 region of rearranged TCR beta genes was amplified from genomic DNA by a multiplex PCR assay. Amplified TCR beta libraries were sequenced as 87-base-pair reads on the Illumina HiSeq System. The authors' pipeline ran thus. A later analysis tallied tens of millions of unique TCR beta chains across the approximately 670 repertoires, and some 10 million of those chains were shared by two or more donors. A nearest-neighbor algorithm error-corrected the raw reads and collapsed the reads into unique sequences, merging closely related sequences to remove PCR and sequencing errors. V, D and J gene segments were assigned by aligning CDR3 sequences to IMGT reference sequences. For a sequence to be retained, a match of at least six nucleotides was required to both a V gene segment and a J gene segment. A rearrangement was called productive if the CDR3 had no stop codons and remained in frame with V and J, and every other rearrangement was called non-productive. Following IMGT convention, CDR3 was defined as the stretch from the second conserved V-encoded cysteine up to the conserved J-encoded phenylalanine. Sequences without an unambiguous match to a single V gene segment were excluded from the earlier analysis of almost 600 of the donors. An earlier analysis of fewer than 750 of the donors called V segments functional above 56.7% productive rearrangements and segregating when the between-donor standard deviation exceeded 5%. A statistical classification framework was built for diagnosing cytomegalovirus status from the catalog of TCR beta chain sequences. A later analysis assigned V and J genes by comparing TCR nucleotide sequences with IMGT/GENE-DB human TR gene sequences. Using the TCRdist pipeline, a later analysis assigned CDR3 sequences along with most-parsimonious VDJ recombination scenarios. In a later analysis, each TCR beta chain was defined by its CDR3 amino acid sequence together with its V-gene family, and reads lacking a unique V-gene family were excluded. As a way to deal with suspected cross-contamination and a sequencing artifact, a later analysis dropped 450 to 700 nucleotide sequences that were highly shared and had low generation probability. For each public chain, a later analysis derived a clonal expansion index from normalized ranks of inferred template counts within each repertoire. In a later analysis, generation probabilities were computed using a VDJ recombination model fitted to out-of-frame rearrangements, and the results were checked against IGoR. In a later analysis, hypergeometric tests were used to score TCR-TCR, TCR-HLA and TCR-CMV co-occurrence, with a repertoire-size bias correction applied to TCR pairs. In a later analysis, false discovery rates were estimated by permuting HLA or CMV assignments 20 times. In a later analysis, co-occurring TCRs were grouped using DBSCAN, and TCRdist sequence similarity was added for clustering within HLA-allele-positive subsets. Repertoires with fewer than 30,000 or more than 120,000 public chains, plus five repertoires with anomalous nucleotide sharing, were excluded from co-occurrence clustering. In TCRdb, the immuneACCESS table is reduced to in-frame sequences with V and J assigned. These tables do not hold every clone; where another copy was compared, an unresolved V gene accounts for under half, and the others remain unexplained. V and J calls and clone size follow that table, whereas D and trimming were derived from the DNA. The sample includes around 160,000 clones, with nearly 80% observed a single time. More than 12% of the sample lies in the top ten.

In regard to this clone: Its antigen target is currently unknown. Per-nucleotide qualities are absent, and no much larger clonotype sits a single base away.

The CDR3 contains 15 residues, cysteine and phenylalanine counted. Only CDR3 DNA is held: 45 bases, read in frame from base 1. Looking up the germline V gene yields CDR1 KGHSH and CDR2 LQKENI. V is reduced by 3 bases and J by 4 bases, leaving a spacing of 13 bases between them. Here the chain combines TRBV18 and TRBJ1-5; a tentative D match to TRBD1 spans 6 bases. The sample consisted of PBMCs. The sequence was obtained from a man aged 50 to 60 in good health and CMV-seropositive. The nucleotide sequence reads TGTGCCAGCTCACCTAGGGGGGGCGAGAATCAGCCCCAGCATTTT. Translated, this is CASSPRGGENQPQHF.